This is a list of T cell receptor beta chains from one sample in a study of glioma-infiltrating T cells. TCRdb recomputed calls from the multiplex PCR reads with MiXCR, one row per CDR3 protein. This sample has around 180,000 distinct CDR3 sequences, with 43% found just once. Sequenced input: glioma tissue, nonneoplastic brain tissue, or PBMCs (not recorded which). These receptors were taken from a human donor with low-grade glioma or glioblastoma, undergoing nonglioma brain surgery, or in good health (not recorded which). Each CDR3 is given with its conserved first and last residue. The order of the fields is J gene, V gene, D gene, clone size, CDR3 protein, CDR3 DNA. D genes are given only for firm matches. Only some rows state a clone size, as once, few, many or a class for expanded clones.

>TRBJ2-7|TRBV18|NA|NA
CASSPSEQALWGEQYF
TGTGCCAGCTCACCGAGTGAGCAGGCCTTGTGGGGCGAGCAGTACTTC
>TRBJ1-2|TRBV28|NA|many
CATQDSYYGYTF
TGTGCCACCCAAGACAGCTACTATGGCTACACCTTC
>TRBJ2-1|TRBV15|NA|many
CATSRLLNTGDLMSSLQPNEQFF
TGTGCCACCAGCAGACTACTAAACACCGGAGACCTAATGAGCAGTCTCCAACCTAATGAGCAGTTCTTC
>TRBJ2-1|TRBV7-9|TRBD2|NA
CASSPGVAGGYEKFF
TGCGCCAGCAGCCCAGGGGTAGCGGGAGGGTATGAGAAGTTCTTC
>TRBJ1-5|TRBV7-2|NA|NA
CASSELDSRNGNQPQHF
TGTGCCAGCAGCGAACTGGACAGCCGAAACGGCAATCAGCCCCAGCATTTT
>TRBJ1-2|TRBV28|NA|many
CASSFPGGNYGYTF
TGTGCCAGCAGTTTCCCAGGAGGGAACTATGGCTACACCTTC
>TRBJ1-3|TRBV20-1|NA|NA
CSPLTATGSTIYF
TGCAGTCCTCTGACTGCTACTGGAAGCACCATATATTTT
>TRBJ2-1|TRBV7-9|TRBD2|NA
CASSSGTSGYNGQFF
TGTGCCAGCAGCTCGGGGACTAGCGGATACAATGGGCAGTTCTTC
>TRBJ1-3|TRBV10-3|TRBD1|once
CDISGQGRYTIYF
TGTGACATCAGCGGACAGGGAAGATACACCATATATTTT
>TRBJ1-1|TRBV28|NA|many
CASSLWGGLNTEAFF
TGTGCCAGCAGTTTATGGGGGGGGCTGAACACTGAAGCTTTCTTT
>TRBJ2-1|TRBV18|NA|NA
CASSPSHRNEQFF
TGTGCCAGCTCACCAAGCCACAGGAATGAGCAGTTCTTC
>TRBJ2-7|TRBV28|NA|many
CASSWRDIYEQYF
TGTGCCAGCAGTTGGAGGGATATCTACGAGCAGTACTTC
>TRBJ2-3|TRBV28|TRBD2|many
CASIESWVQGGRRGDTQYF
TGTGCCAGCATCGAAAGTTGGGTTCAGGGCGGGAGAAGAGGTGATACGCAGTATTTT
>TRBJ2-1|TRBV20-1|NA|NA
CSARDPDGSCYNEQFF
TGCAGTGCTAGAGATCCCGACGGGAGCTGCTACAATGAGCAGTTCTTC
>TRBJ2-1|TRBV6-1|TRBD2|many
CASSRSSGSSSGEQFF
TGTGCCAGCAGCCGATCTAGCGGGAGCTCATCCGGTGAGCAGTTCTTC
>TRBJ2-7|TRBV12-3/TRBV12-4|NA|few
CASSGTSSSYEQYF
TGTGCCAGCAGTGGGACTTCCAGCTCCTACGAGCAGTACTTC
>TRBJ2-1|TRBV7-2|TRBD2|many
CASSLLAGGNEQFF
TGTGCCAGCAGCTTACTAGCGGGAGGGAATGAGCAGTTCTTC
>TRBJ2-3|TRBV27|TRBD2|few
CASSLTQRDTDTQYF
TGTGCCAGCAGCTTGACTCAGCGGGACACAGATACGCAGTATTTT
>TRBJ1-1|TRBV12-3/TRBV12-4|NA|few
CASSRALQGRGTEAFF
TGTGCCAGCAGCCGAGCACTACAGGGCCGAGGCACTGAAGCTTTCTTT
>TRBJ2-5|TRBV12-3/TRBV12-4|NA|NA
CASSYGETQYF
TGTGCCAGCAGTTACGGGGAGACCCAGTACTTC
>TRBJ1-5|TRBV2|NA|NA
CASSESGYPQHF
TGTGCCAGCAGTGAGTCCGGGTATCCCCAGCATTTT
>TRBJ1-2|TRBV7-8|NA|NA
CATSDPVSGYTF
TGTGCCACCAGTGACCCGGTTAGTGGCTACACCTTC
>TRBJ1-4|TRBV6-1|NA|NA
CASSEPKGVINEKPLF
TGTGCCAGCAGTGAACCGAAGGGTGTGATTAATGAAAAACCGCTTTTT
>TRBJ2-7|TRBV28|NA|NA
CASSPARETYEQYF
TGTGCCAGCAGTCCCGCCCGGGAGACCTACGAGCAGTACTTC
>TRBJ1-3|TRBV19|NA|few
CASSNGTSRIGNTIYF
TGTGCCAGTAGTAACGGGACCTCTCGAATTGGAAACACCATATATTTT
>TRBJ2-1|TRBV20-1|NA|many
CSARDHQGWNEQFF
TGCAGTGCTAGAGATCACCAGGGCTGGAATGAGCAGTTCTTC
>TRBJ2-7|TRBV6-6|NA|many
CASSYLDPSSYEQYF
TGTGCCAGCAGTTACCTGGACCCCAGCTCCTACGAGCAGTACTTC
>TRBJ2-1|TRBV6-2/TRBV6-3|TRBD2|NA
CASSSLFGIAGSSYNEQFF
TGTGCCAGCAGTTCTCTCTTTGGAATAGCGGGAAGCTCCTACAATGAGCAGTTCTTC
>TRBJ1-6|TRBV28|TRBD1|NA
CASSPLPGQGTSPLHF
TGTGCCAGCAGTCCCTTACCGGGACAGGGGACTTCACCCCTCCACTTT
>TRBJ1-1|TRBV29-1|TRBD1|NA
CSVRDRGMITEAFF
TGCAGCGTACGGGACAGGGGAATGATCACTGAAGCTTTCTTT
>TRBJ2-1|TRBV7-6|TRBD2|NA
CASSPLRASGSYYNEQFF
TGTGCCAGCAGCCCCTTAAGAGCCAGCGGGAGTTACTACAATGAGCAGTTCTTC
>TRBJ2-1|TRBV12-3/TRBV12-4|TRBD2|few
CASIVSGRDSNEQFF
TGTGCCAGCATTGTTAGCGGGAGGGATAGCAATGAGCAGTTCTTC
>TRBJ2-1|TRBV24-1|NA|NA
CATSEQNNEQFF
TGTGCCACCAGTGAGCAGAACAATGAGCAGTTCTTC
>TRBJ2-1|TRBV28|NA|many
CASSLGGTQLYEQFF
TGTGCCAGCAGTTTAGGCGGGACCCAGCTCTATGAGCAGTTCTTC
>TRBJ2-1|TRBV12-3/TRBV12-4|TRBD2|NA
CASSQSGLAYEQFF
TGTGCCAGCAGCCAGAGCGGACTAGCCTACGAGCAGTTCTTC
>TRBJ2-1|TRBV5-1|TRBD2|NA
CASSFSSGRHDEQFF
TGCGCCAGCAGCTTCTCTAGCGGGAGACACGATGAGCAGTTCTTC
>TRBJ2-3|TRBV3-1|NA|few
CASSQWEGTQYF
TGTGCCAGCAGCCAGTGGGAAGGTACGCAGTATTTT